This TCR beta chain originates from a study of molecular identifiers for immune sequencing clone quantification. Study background: Replicate RNA from 20,000 or 100,000 naive CD8 T cells formed five aliquots; four were sequenced.

It was with previously described methods and listed TCR primers that bulk TCR libraries were made. TCRdb reprocessed the PCR reads with MiXCR, giving one entry per CDR3 protein. The table shows some 580,000 distinct CDR3 sequences, with over 25% occurring only once. The authors gated naive CD8 T cells as CD8+CD4-CCR7+CD45RA+ for sorting. The receptor was derived from a human donor in good health. Some libraries in this study had Jurkat cell RNA spiked in. Sequences were obtained from naive CD8+ T cells from blood, with Jurkat cell RNA spiked in. As for subset: FACS-sorted CD8+CD4-CCR7+CD45RA+ naive T cells.

CDR3 region: CASTEGGGSPKGSYNSPLHF. The DNA of the CDR3 is TGTGCCAGCACGGAAGGCGGGGGCAGCCCCAAAGGGTCCTATAATTCACCCCTCCACTTT. V and J are TRBV6-5 and TRBJ1-6, with D possibly matching TRBD1 (6 bases). V lost 7 bases and J lost 1, with 26 bases in between. The CDR3 runs 20 residues. Germline assignment: CDR1 MNHEY and CDR2 SVGAGI.